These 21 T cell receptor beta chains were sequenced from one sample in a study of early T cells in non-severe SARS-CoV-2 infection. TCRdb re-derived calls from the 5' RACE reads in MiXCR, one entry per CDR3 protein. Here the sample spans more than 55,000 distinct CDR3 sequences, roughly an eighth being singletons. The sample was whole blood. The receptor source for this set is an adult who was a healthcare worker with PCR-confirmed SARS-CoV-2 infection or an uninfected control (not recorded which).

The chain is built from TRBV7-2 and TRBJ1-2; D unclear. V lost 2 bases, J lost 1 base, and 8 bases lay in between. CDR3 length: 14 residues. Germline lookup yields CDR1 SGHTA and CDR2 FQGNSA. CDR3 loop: CASSLSPGNYGYTF. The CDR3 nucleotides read TGTGCCAGCAGCTTATCCCCGGGTAACTATGGCTACACCTTC. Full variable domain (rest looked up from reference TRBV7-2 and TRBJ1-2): GAGVSQSPSNKVTEKGKDVELRCDPISGHTALYWYRQSLGQGLEFLIYFQGNSAPDKSGLPSDRFSAERTGGSVSTLTIQRTQQEDSAVYLCASSLSPGNYGYTFGSGTRLTVV.

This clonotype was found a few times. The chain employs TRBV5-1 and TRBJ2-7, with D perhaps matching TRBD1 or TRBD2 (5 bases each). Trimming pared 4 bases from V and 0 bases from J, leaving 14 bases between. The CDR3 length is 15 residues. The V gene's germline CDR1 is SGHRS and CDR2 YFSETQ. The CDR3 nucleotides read TGCGCCAGCAGCCCCGGGGCAACTAACTCCTACGAGCAGTACTTC. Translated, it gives CASSPGATNSYEQYF.

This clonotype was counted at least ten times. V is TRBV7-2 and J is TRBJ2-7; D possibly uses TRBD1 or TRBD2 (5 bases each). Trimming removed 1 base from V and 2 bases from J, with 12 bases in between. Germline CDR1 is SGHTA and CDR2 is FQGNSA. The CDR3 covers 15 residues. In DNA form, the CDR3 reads TGTGCCAGCAGCTTAGATTACGGGGCAACCTACGAGCAGTACTTC. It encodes CASSLDYGATYEQYF.

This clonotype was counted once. The CDR3 DNA sequence: TGTGCCAGCAGCCATCGGGGGTTTAGCGCAGATACGCAGTATTTT. This sequence encodes CASSHRGFSADTQYF. The V call is TRBV11-2, the J call TRBJ2-3; D is perhaps TRBD2 (6 bases). From germline, CDR1 is SGHAT and CDR2 FQNNGV. Trimming cost V 5 bases and J 4 bases, with 16 bases left between them. The length of the CDR3 is 15 residues. Variable domain in full (rest from reference TRBV11-2 and TRBJ2-3): EAGVAQSPRYKIIEKRQSVAFWCNPISGHATLYWYQQILGQGPKLLIQFQNNGVVDDSQLPKDRFSAERLKGVDSTLKIQPAKLEDSAVYLCASSHRGFSADTQYFGPGTRLTVL.

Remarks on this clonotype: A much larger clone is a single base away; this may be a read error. The CDR3 DNA follows: TGTGCCAGCAGTCAACCCTCGGGGCTAGTGGGATTCACAGATACGCAGTATTTT. Its protein is CASSQPSGLVGFTDTQYF. V gene TRBV12-3 or TRBV12-4 combines with J gene TRBJ2-3, with D possibly called TRBD1 or TRBD2 (5 bases each). The V and J ends lost 5 bases and 2 bases respectively, with 23 bases between them. This CDR3 comprises 18 residues.

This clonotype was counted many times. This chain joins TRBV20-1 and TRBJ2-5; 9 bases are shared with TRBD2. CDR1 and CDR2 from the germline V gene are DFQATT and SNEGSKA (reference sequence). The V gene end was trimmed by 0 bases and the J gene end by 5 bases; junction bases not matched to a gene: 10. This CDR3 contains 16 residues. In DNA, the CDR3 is TGCAGTGCTAGAGATACTAGCCCTAGCGGGGTGGAGACCCAGTACTTC. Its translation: CSARDTSPSGVETQYF.

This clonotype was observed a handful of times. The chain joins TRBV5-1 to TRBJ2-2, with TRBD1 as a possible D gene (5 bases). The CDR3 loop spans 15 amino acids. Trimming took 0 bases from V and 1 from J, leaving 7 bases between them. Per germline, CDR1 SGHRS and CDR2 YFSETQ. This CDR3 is CASSLGGENTGELFF. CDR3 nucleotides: TGCGCCAGCAGCTTGGGGGGCGAGAACACCGGGGAGCTGTTTTTT.

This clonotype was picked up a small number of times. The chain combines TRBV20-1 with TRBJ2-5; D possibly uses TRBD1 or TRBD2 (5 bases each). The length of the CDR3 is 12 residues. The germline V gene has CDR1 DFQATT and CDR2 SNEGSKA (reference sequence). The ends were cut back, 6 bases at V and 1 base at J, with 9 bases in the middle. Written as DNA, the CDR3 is TGCAGTGCGGGGGTAGCCCAAGAGACCCAGTACTTC. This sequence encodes CSAGVAQETQYF.

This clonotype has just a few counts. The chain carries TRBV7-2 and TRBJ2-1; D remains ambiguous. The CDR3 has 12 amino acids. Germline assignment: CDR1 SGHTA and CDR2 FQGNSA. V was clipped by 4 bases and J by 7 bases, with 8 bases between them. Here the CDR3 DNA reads TGTGCCAGCAGCTCCCTAGTAAATGAGCAGTTCTTC. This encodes CASSSLVNEQFF.

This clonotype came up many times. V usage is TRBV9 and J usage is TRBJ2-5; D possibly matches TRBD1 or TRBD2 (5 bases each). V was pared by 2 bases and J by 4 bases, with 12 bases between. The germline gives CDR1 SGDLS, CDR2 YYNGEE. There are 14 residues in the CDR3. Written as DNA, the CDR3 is TGTGCCAGCAGCGTGGGGACGGGTCCAGAGACCCAGTACTTC. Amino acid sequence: CASSVGTGPETQYF.

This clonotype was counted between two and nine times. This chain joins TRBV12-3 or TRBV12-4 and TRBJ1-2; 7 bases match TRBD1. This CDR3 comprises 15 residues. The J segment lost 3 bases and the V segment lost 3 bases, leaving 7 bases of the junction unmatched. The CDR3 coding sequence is TGTGCCAGCAGTTTTCAATCAGGGGGTCACTATGGCTACACCTTC. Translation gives CASSFQSGGHYGYTF.

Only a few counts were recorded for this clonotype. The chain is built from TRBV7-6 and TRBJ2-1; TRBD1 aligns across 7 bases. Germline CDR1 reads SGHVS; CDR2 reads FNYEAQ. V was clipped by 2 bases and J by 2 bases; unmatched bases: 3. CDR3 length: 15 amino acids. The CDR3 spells CASSLRGGPYNEQFF. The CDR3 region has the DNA TGTGCCAGCAGCTTACGAGGGGGCCCCTACAATGAGCAGTTCTTC.

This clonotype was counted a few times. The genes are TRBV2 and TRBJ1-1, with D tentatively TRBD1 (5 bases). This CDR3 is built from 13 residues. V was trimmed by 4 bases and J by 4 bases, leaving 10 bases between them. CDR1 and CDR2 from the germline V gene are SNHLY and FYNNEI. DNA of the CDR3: TGTGCCAGCAGTGGGGAAGGGGTCACTGAAGCTTTCTTT. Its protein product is CASSGEGVTEAFF.

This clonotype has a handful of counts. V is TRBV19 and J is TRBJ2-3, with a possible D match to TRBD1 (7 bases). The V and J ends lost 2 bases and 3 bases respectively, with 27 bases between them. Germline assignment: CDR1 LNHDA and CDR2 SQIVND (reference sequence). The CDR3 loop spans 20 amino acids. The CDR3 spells CASSIRSPLSRGVRTDTQYF. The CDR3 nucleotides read TGTGCCAGTAGTATAAGATCCCCTCTAAGCAGGGGGGTAAGGACAGATACGCAGTATTTT.

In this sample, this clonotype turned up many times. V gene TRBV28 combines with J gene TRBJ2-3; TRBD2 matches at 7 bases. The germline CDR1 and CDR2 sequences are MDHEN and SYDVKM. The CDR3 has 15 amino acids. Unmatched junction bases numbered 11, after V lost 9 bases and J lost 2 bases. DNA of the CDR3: TGTGCCAGTCTTTCACTAGCGCCTTTCACAGATACGCAGTATTTT. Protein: CASLSLAPFTDTQYF.

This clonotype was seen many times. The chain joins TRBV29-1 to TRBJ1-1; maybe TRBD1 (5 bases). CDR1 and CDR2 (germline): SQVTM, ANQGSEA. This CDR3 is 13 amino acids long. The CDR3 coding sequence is TGCAGGGGGGGAGACGGTAAGGGCACTGAAGCTTTCTTT. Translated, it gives CRGGDGKGTEAFF.

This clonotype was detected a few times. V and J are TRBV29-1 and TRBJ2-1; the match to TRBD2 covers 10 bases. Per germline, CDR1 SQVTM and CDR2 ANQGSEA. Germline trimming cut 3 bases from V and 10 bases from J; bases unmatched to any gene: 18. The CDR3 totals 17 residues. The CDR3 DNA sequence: TGCAGCGTTGATGCATCCGGGACTAGCGTCCGGAGGAGAGAGCAGTTCTTC. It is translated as CSVDASGTSVRRREQFF.

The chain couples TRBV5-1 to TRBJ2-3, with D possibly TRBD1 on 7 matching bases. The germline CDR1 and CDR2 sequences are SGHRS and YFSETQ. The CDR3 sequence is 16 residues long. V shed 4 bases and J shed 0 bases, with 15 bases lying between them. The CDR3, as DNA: TGCGCCAGCAGCATCCAGACAGGGACTAGCACAGATACGCAGTATTTT. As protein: CASSIQTGTSTDTQYF.

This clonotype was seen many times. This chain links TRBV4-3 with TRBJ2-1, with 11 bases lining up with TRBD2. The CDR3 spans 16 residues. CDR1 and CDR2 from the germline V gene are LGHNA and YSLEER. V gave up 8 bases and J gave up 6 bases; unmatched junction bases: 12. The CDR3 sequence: CASDEIAGGPFNEQFF. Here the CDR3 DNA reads TGCGCCAGCGACGAAATAGCGGGGGGGCCGTTCAATGAGCAGTTCTTC.

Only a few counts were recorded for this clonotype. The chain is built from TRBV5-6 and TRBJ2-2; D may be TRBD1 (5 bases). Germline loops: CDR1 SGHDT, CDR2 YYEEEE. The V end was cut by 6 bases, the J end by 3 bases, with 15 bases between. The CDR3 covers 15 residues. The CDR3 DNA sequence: TGTGCCAGCACCATTCGCAGGGTGGACACCGGGGAGCTGTTTTTT. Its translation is CASTIRRVDTGELFF.

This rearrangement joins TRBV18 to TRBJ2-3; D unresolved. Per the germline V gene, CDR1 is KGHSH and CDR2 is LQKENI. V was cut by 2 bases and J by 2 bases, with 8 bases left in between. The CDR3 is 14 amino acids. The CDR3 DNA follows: TGTGCCAGCTCACCAGATGCCCTCACAGATACGCAGTATTTT. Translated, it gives CASSPDALTDTQYF.